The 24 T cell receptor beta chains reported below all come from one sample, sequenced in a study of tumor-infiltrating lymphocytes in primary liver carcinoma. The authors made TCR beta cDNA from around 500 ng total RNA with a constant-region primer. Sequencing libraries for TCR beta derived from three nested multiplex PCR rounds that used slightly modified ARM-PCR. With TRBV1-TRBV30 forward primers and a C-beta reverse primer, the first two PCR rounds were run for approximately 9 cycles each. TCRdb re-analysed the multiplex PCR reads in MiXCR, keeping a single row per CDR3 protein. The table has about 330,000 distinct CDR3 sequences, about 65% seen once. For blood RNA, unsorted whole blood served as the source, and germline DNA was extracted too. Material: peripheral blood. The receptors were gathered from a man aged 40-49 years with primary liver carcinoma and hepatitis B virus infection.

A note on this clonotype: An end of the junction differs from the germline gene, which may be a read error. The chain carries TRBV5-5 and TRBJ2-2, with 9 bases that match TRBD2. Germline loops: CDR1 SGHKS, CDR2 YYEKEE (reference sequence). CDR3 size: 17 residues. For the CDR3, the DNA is TGTTCCAGTGATGTCAAACCGGGACTAGCTGGGACCGGGGAGCTGTTTTTT. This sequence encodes CSSDVKPGLAGTGELFF.

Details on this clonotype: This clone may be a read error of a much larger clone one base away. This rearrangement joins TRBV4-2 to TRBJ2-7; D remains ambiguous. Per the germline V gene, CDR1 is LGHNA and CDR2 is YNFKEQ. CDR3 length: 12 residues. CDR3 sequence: CATSQNSYEQYF. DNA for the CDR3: TGTGCCACCAGCCAAAATAGCTACGAGCAGTACTTC.

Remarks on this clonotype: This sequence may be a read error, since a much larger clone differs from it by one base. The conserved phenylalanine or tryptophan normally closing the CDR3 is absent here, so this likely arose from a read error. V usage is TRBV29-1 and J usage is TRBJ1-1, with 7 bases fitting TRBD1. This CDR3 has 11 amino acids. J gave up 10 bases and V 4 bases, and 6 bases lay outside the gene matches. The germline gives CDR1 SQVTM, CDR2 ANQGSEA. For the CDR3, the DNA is TGCAGCGTTGCCTCAACAGGGGTAGCTTTCTCT. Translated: CSVASTGVAFS.

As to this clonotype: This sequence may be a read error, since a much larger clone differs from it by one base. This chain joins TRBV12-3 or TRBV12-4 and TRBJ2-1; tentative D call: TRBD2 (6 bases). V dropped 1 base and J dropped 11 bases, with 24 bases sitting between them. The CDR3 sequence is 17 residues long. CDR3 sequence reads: CASSLVTPLADWDQQFF. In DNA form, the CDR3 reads TGTGCCAGCAGTTTAGTCACGCCCTTAGCGGACTGGGATCAGCAGTTCTTC.

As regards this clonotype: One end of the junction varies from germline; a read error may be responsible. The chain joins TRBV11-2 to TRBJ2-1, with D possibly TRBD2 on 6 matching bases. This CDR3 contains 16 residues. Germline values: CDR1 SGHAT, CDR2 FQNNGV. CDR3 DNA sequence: TGTGCCAGCAGCATCCGGTCGAGGGCGGGGTATAATGGGCAGTTCTTC. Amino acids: CASSIRSRAGYNGQFF.

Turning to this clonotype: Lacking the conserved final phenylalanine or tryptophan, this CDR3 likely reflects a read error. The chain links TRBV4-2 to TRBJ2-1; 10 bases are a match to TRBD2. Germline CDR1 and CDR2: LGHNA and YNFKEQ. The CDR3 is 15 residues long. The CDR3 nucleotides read TGTGCTAGCAGCGGAACTAGCGGGATTACCAATGAGCAGTTCTCC. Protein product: CASSGTSGITNEQFS.

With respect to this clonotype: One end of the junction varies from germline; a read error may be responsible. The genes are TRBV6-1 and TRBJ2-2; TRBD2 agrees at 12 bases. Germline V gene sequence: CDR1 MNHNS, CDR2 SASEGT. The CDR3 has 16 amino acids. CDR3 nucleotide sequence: TGTGTCAGCAGCTTGACTAGCGGGAGCCGCACCGGGGAGCTGTTTTTT. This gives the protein CVSSLTSGSRTGELFF.

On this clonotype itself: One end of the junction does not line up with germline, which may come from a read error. The CDR3 sequence: CASSSSSVLAKKIQYF. CDR3 nucleotides: TGTGCCAGCAGCTCTTCTAGCGTCTTAGCCAAAAAGATTCAGTACTTC. The rearrangement joins TRBV11-2 to TRBJ2-4; tentative D call: TRBD2 (6 bases). Looked up from germline, CDR1 is SGHAT and CDR2 is FQNNGV. The CDR3 is 16 amino acids.

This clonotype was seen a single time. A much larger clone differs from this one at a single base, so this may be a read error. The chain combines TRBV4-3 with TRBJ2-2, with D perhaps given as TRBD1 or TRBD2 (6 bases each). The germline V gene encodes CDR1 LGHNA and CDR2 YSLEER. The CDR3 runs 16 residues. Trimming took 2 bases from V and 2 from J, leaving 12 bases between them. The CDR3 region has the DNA TGCGCCAGCAGCCAATGGGGGGCGCTTAACACCGGGGAGCTGTTTTTT. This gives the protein CASSQWGALNTGELFF.

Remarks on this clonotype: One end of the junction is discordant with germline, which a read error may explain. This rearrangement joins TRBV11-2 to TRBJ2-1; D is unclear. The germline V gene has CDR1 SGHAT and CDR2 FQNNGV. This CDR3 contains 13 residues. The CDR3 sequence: CASSLESCNERFF. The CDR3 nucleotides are TGTGCCAGCAGCTTAGAATCATGCAATGAGCGGTTCTTC.

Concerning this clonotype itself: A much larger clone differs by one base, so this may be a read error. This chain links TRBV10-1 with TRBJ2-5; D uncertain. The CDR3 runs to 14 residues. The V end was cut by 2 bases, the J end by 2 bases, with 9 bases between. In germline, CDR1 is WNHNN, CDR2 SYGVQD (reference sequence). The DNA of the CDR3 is TGCGCCAGCAGTGAGGGCAGTAGGCAAGAGACCCAGTACTTC. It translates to CASSEGSRQETQYF.

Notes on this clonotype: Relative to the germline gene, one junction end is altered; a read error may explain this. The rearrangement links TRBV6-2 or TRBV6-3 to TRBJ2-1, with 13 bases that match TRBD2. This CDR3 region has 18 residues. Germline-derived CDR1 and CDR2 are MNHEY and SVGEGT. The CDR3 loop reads CASSYSAGLAGANNEQFF. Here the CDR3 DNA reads TGTGCCAGTAGTTACTCGGCTGGACTAGCGGGGGCAAACAATGAGCAGTTCTTC.

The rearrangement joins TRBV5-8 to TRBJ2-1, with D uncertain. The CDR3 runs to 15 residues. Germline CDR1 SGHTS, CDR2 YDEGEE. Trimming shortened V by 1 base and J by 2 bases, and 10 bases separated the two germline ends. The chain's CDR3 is CASSLYAEPYNEQFF. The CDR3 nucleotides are TGTGCCAGCAGCTTGTATGCGGAGCCCTACAATGAGCAGTTCTTC.

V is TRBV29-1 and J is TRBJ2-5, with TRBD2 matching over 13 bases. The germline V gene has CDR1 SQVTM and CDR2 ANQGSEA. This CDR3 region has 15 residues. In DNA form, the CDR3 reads TGCAACGCCTTACTAGCGGGAGGGAACCAAGAGACCCAGTACTTC. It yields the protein CNALLAGGNQETQYF.

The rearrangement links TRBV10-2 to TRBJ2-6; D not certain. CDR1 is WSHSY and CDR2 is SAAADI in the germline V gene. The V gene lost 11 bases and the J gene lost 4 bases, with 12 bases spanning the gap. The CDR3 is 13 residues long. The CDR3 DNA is TGCGCCGGCAAGGCCTCCGGGGCCAACGTCCTGACTTTC. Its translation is CAGKASGANVLTF.

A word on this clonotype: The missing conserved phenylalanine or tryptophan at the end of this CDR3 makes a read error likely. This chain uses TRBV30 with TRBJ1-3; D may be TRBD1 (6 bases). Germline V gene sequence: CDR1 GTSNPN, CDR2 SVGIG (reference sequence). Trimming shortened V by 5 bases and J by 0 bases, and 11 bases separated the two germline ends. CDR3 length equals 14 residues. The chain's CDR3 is CAWRQTGSGNTIYL. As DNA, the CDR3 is TGTGCCTGGCGCCAGACAGGCTCTGGAAACACCATATATCTT.

This chain's CDR3 is CASSHLRGGRNTIYF. CDR3 nucleotides: TGTGCCAGCAGCCACCTCCGGGGGGGAAGAAACACCATATATTTT. The chain is built from TRBV6-7 and TRBJ1-3; D might be TRBD1 (5 bases). TRBV6-7 is recorded as an ORF, its role being uncertain. Trimming took 6 bases from V and 5 from J, leaving 17 bases between them. The CDR3 covers 15 residues.

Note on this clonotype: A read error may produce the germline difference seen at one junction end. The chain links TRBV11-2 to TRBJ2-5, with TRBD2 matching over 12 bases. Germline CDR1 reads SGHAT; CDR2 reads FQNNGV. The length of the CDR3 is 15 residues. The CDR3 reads CASGLQLAGGETQYF. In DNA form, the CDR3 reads TGTGCCAGCGGCTTACAGCTAGCGGGAGGGGAGACCCAGTACTTC. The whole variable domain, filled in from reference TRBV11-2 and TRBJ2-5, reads EAGVAQSPRYKIIEKRQSVAFWCNPISGHATLYWYQQILGQGPKLLIQFQNNGVVDDSQLPKDRFSAERLKGVDSTLKIQPAKLEDSAVYLCASGLQLAGGETQYFGPGTRLLVL.

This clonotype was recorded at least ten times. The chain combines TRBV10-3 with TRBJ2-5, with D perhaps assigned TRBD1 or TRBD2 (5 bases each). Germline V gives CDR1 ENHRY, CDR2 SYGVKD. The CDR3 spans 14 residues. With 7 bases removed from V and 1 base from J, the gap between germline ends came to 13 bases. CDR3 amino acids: CAITAPGRQETQYF. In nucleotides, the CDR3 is TGTGCCATCACAGCGCCGGGACGCCAAGAGACCCAGTACTTC.

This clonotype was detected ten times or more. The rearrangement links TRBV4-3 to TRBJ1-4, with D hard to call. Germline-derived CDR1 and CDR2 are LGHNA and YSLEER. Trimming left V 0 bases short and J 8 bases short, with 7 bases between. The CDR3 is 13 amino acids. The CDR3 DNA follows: TGCGCCAGCAGCCAAGATCGTAGCGAAAAACTGTTTTTT. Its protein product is CASSQDRSEKLFF.

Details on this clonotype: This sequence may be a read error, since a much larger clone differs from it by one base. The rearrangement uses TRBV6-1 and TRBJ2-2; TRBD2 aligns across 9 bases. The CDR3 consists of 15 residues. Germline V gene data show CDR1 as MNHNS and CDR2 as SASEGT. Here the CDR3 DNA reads TGTGCCATCAGTGGAATTGGCGGGAGGGCCTGGGAGCTGTTTTTT. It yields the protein CAISGIGGRAWELFF.

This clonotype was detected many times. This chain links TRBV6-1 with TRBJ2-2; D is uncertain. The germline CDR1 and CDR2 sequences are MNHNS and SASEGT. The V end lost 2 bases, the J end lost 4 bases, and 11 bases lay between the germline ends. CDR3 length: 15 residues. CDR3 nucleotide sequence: TGTGCCAGCAGTGAACAGGATGTGGGCACCGGGGAGCTGTTTTTT. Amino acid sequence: CASSEQDVGTGELFF.

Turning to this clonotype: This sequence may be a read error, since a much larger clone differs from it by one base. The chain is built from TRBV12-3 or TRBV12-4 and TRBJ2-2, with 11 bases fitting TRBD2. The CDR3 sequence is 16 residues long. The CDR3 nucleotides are TGTGCCAGCAGAAAAGGACTAGCGGGTAACACCTGGGAGCTGTTTTTT. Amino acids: CASRKGLAGNTWELFF.

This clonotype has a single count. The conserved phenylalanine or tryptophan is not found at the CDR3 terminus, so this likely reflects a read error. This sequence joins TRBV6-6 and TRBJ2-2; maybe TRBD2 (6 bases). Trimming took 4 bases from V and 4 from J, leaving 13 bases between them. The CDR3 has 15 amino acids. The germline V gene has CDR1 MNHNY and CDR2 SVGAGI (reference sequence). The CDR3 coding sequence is TGTGCCAGCAGTTTCTTGGGACTGAGCACCGGGGAGCTGTTTCTT. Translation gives CASSFLGLSTGELFL.